This TCR beta chain was identified in a study of OX40 agonist ivuxolimab in advanced cancers. Study summary: Of the participants, under 50% had some prior anti-PD-1, anti-PD-L1 or anti-CTLA-4 therapy, which was allowed.

V dropped 1 base and J dropped 3 bases, with 10 bases sitting between them. The CDR3 is made up of 13 amino acids. Germline V gene data show CDR1 as GTSNPN and CDR2 as SVGIG (reference sequence). Worth noting for this clone: What it binds is not known.

Data came from immunoSEQ multiplex PCR; TCRdb stores just in-frame clones and leaves some out. The repertoire holds about 69,000 clones, with 80% to 85% as singletons. Study conclusions and caveats: CD4+ and CD8+ blood T cells expanded clonally by week 6 at 0.1 to 3.0 mg/kg.

The clonotype comes from an adult with an advanced solid tumor such as melanoma, head and neck, liver or kidney cancer. The rearrangement joins TRBV30 to TRBJ2-7; a possible D gene is TRBD2 (6 bases). Sample: CD4+ or CD8+ T cells sorted from blood, taken in a trial of the OX40 agonist ivuxolimab. CDR3 coding DNA: TGTGCCTGGAGTGAACTAGCTCTCTACGAGCAGTACTTC. Translated: CAWSELALYEQYF.